These 14 T cell receptor beta chains originate from one sample sequenced in a study of blood T cells in healthy people across ages. Primed by a sample-barcoded 5' primer and a J-beta primer mix, a second PCR proceeded for 7 to 11 cycles. One entry per CDR3 protein, called by TCRdb with MiXCR from the 5' RACE reads. The table includes about 730,000 distinct CDR3 sequences, roughly 41% detected once. Sequences were obtained from blood. The receptors were sampled from a woman in her sixties in good health.

The chain is built from TRBV7-3 and TRBJ1-1, with D unclear. V was shortened by 5 bases and J by 1 base, with 8 bases between the two germline ends. Germline V lookup: CDR1 SGHTA, CDR2 FQGTGA. This CDR3 contains 13 residues. CDR3 DNA sequence: TGTGCCAGCAGCGAAACATCGAACACTGAAGCTTTCTTT. It codes for CASSETSNTEAFF.

The rearrangement joins TRBV6-1 to TRBJ2-3, with D perhaps TRBD2 (6 bases). Deletions cut 7 bases from V and 2 bases from J, with 13 bases between. The CDR3 is 14 residues long. Germline loops: CDR1 MNHNS, CDR2 SASEGT. The DNA for the CDR3 is TGTGCCAGCAAAAGCGGGCTGAACACAGATACGCAGTATTTT. This sequence encodes CASKSGLNTDTQYF.

This clonotype was seen only once. Given a much more abundant clone one base away, this may be a read error. The CDR3 coding sequence is TGCAGCGGGGACCGGACCCTGGGAGGCTACACCTTC. This gives the protein CSGDRTLGGYTF. The rearrangement joins TRBV29-1 to TRBJ1-2, with D tentatively TRBD1 (5 bases). Trimming left V 7 bases short and J 8 bases short, with 17 bases between. Germline assignment: CDR1 SQVTM and CDR2 ANQGSEA. The CDR3 consists of 12 residues.

On this clonotype itself: A read error may explain this, as a much larger clone is one base away. V gene TRBV29-1 combines with J gene TRBJ2-7, with D possibly TRBD1 on 5 matching bases. The germline CDR1 and CDR2 sequences are SQVTM and ANQGSEA. The CDR3 length is 14 residues. V lost 4 bases and J 5 bases, leaving 18 bases between the germline ends. CDR3 nucleotide sequence: TGCAGCGTTGGAAGGGGTCTCCCTGGCCACGAGCAGTACTTC. Translation: CSVGRGLPGHEQYF.

V usage is TRBV5-1 and J usage is TRBJ2-7; 7 bases fit TRBD1. CDR1 SGHRS and CDR2 YFSETQ come from the germline V gene. Unmatched junction bases numbered 15, after V lost 3 bases and J lost 0 bases. There are 18 residues in the CDR3. The DNA for the CDR3 is TGCGCCAGCAGCTCAGGACCAACGACAGGGCTGAGCTCCTACGAGCAGTACTTC. It translates to CASSSGPTTGLSSYEQYF.

The chain has TRBV7-6 and TRBJ2-5, with D possibly matching TRBD1 (6 bases). The CDR3 covers 16 residues. The V and J ends lost 2 bases and 4 bases respectively, with 17 bases between them. Germline values: CDR1 SGHVS, CDR2 FNYEAQ. The CDR3 loop reads CASSLPVVTGTETQYF. Written as DNA, the CDR3 is TGTGCCAGCAGCTTACCCGTGGTAACAGGGACAGAGACCCAGTACTTC.

This clonotype has a handful of counts. The chain uses TRBV6-2 or TRBV6-3 and TRBJ2-5; 8 bases fit TRBD1. Germline-derived CDR1 and CDR2 are MNHEY and SVGEGT. This CDR3 region has 14 residues. V lost 6 bases and J lost 4; bases outside the gene matches: 7. The CDR3 region is CASRGGQGRETQYF. For the CDR3, the DNA is TGTGCCAGCAGAGGTGGACAGGGACGAGAGACCCAGTACTTC.

The V call is TRBV19, the J call TRBJ1-2, with D possibly TRBD1 on 5 matching bases. The CDR3 loop spans 14 amino acids. V shed 7 bases and J shed 5 bases, with 17 bases lying between them. Per germline, CDR1 LNHDA and CDR2 SQIVND (reference sequence). CDR3 sequence: CASIDYVGGYGYTF. The CDR3 nucleotides read TGTGCCAGTATCGACTATGTGGGGGGATATGGCTACACCTTC.

The chain combines TRBV7-6 with TRBJ1-4, with TRBD1 matching over 7 bases. The germline V gene has CDR1 SGHVS and CDR2 FNYEAQ. There are 19 residues in the CDR3. The junction had 11 bases not matched to a gene; V was cut back by 1 base and J by 0 bases. The DNA of the CDR3 is TGTGCCAGCAGCTTAGGCCCTTTTCGACAGGGTGCAACTAATGAAAAACTGTTTTTT. Translated, it gives CASSLGPFRQGATNEKLFF.

The rearrangement joins TRBV5-1 to TRBJ1-3; 7 positions match TRBD1. J gave up 4 bases and V 4 bases, and 5 bases lay outside the gene matches. The CDR3 has 14 residues. Germline V gene data show CDR1 as SGHRS and CDR2 as YFSETQ. The CDR3 DNA reads TGCGCCAGCAGCCAGGGACAGTCGGGAAACACCATATATTTT. Translated: CASSQGQSGNTIYF.

The gene calls are TRBV4-2 and TRBJ2-7; D perhaps matches TRBD1 (5 bases). CDR1 is LGHNA, CDR2 YNFKEQ, per germline. The V end lost 0 bases, the J end lost 3 bases, and 15 bases lay between the germline ends. This CDR3 contains 16 residues. The CDR3 loop reads CASSQDGAGTHYEQYF. DNA of the CDR3: TGTGCCAGCAGCCAAGATGGGGCAGGCACCCACTACGAGCAGTACTTC.

The chain is built from TRBV13 and TRBJ2-5; 7 bases are a match to TRBD1. The CDR3 is 14 residues long. Germline loops: CDR1 PRHDT, CDR2 FYEKMQ (reference sequence). Germline trimming cut 4 bases from V and 4 bases from J; bases unmatched to any gene: 6. In DNA, the CDR3 is TGTGCCAGCAGCTCCCGGGACAGAAGAGAGACCCAGTACTTC. Translated: CASSSRDRRETQYF.

This clonotype occurred a few times. This chain uses TRBV15 with TRBJ2-3, with TRBD2 matching over 11 bases. The CDR3 sequence is 16 residues long. Germline V CDR1 and CDR2: LNHNV, YYDKDF (reference sequence). Germline trimming cut 1 base from V and 0 bases from J; bases unmatched to any gene: 0. DNA for the CDR3: TGTGCCACCAGCAGAGGGACTAGCGGGAGCACAGATACGCAGTATTTT. Its translation: CATSRGTSGSTDTQYF.

This chain joins TRBV10-3 and TRBJ2-7; no clear D gene. The CDR3 covers 15 residues. Germline values: CDR1 ENHRY, CDR2 SYGVKD. The ends were cut back, 2 bases at V and 0 bases at J, with 11 bases in the middle. Here the CDR3 reads CAISEAKGYSYEQYF. The DNA of the CDR3 is TGTGCCATCAGTGAGGCGAAGGGCTACTCCTACGAGCAGTACTTC.